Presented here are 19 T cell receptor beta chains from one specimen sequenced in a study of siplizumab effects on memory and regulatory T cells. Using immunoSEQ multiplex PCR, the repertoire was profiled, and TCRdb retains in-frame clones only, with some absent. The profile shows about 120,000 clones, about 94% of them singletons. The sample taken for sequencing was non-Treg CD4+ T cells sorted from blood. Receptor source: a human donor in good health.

As DNA, the CDR3 is TGCGCCAGCAGCTTGGCACAGGGGGCTGCTGGCTACACCTTC. This encodes CASSLAQGAAGYTF. This sequence joins TRBV5-1 and TRBJ1-2, with TRBD1 matching 9 bases. Per the germline V gene, CDR1 is SGHRS and CDR2 is YFSETQ. V gave up 0 bases and J gave up 7 bases; unmatched junction bases: 4. The CDR3 has 14 residues. The complete variable domain, with remaining parts taken from reference TRBV5-1 and TRBJ1-2, reads KAGVTQTPRYLIKTRGQQVTLSCSPISGHRSVSWYQQTPGQGLQFLFEYFSETQRNKGNFPGRFSGRQFSNSRSEMNVSTLELGDSALYLCASSLAQGAAGYTFGSGTRLTVV.

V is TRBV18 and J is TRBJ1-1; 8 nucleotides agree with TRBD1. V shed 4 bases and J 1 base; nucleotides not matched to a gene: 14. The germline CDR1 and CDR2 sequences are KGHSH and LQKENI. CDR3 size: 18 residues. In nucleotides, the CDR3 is TGTGCCAGCTCACGTTCCGAGCAGGGGGCAAGAAGGAACACTGAAGCTTTCTTT. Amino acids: CASSRSEQGARRNTEAFF.

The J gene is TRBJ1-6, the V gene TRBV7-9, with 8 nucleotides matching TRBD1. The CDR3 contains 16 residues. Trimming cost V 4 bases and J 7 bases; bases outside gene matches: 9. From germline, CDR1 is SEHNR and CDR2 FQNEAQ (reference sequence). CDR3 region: CASSSTGTGANSPLHF. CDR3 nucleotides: TGTGCCAGCAGCTCGACCGGGACAGGCGCCAATTCACCCCTCCACTTT.

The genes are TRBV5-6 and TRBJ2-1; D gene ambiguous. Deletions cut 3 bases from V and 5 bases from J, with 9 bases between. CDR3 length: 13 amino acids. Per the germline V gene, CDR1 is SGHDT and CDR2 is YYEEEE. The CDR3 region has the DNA TGTGCCAGCAGCTATACTCTAAACAATGAGCAGTTCTTC. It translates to CASSYTLNNEQFF. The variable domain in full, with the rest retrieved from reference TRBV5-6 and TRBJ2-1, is DAGVTQSPTHLIKTRGQQVTLRCSPKSGHDTVSWYQQALGQGPQFIFQYYEEEERQRGNFPDRFSGHQFPNYSSELNVNALLLGDSALYLCASSYTLNNEQFFGPGTRLTVL.

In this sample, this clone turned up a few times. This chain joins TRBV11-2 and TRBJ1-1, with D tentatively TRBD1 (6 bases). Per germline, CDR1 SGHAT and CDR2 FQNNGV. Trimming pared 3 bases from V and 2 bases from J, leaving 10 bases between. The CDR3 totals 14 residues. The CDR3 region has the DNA TGTGCCAGCAGCTTCCAGGGGAGTAACACTGAAGCTTTCTTT. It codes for CASSFQGSNTEAFF. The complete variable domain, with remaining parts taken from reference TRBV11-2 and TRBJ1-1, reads EAGVAQSPRYKIIEKRQSVAFWCNPISGHATLYWYQQILGQGPKLLIQFQNNGVVDDSQLPKDRFSAERLKGVDSTLKIQPAKLEDSAVYLCASSFQGSNTEAFFGQGTRLTVV.

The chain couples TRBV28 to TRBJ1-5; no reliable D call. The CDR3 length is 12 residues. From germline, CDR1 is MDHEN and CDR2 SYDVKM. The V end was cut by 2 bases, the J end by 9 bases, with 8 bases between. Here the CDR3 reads CASSLELLPQHF. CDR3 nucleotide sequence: TGTGCCAGCAGTTTAGAGCTTCTGCCCCAGCATTTT. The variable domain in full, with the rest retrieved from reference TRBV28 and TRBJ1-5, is DVKVTQSSRYLVKRTGEKVFLECVQDMDHENMFWYRQDPGLGLRLIYFSYDVKMKEKGDIPEGYSVSREKKERFSLILESASTNQTSMYLCASSLELLPQHFGDGTRLSIL.

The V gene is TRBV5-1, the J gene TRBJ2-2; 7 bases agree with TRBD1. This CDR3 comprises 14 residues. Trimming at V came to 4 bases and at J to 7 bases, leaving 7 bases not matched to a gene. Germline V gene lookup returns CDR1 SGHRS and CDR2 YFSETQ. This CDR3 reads CASSGGQPNGELFF. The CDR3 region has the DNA TGCGCCAGCAGCGGGGGACAGCCGAACGGGGAGCTGTTTTTT.

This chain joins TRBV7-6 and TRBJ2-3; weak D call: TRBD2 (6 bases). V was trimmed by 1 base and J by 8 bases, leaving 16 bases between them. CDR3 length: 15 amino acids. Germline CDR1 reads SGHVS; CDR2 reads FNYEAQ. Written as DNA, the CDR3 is TGTGCCAGCAGCTTAGGGGGGAGGATGGGAGGTACGCAGTATTTT. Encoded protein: CASSLGGRMGGTQYF. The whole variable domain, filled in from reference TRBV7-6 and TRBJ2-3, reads GAGVSQSPRYKVTKRGQDVALRCDPISGHVSLYWYRQALGQGPEFLTYFNYEAQQDKSGLPNDRFSAERPEGSISTLTIQRTEQRDSAMYRCASSLGGRMGGTQYFGPGTRLTVL.

The CDR3 loop is CASTRQANTEAFF. CDR3 coding DNA: TGTGCCAGCACGCGACAGGCGAACACTGAAGCTTTCTTT. V gene TRBV9 combines with J gene TRBJ1-1, with D perhaps matching TRBD1 (6 bases). The CDR3 sequence is 13 residues long. V dropped 6 bases and J dropped 1 base, with 10 bases sitting between them. From germline, CDR1 is SGDLS and CDR2 YYNGEE.

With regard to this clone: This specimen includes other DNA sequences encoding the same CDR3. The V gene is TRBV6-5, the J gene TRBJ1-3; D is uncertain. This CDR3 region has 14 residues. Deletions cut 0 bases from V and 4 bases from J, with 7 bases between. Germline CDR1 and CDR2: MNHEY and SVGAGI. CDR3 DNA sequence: TGTGCCAGCAGTTACTCATCGGGGGGAAACACCATATATTTT. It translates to CASSYSSGGNTIYF.

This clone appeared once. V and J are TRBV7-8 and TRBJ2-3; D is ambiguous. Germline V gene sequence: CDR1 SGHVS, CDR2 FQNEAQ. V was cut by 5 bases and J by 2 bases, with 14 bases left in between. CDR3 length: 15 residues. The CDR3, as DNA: TGTGCCAGCAGCCTAGGAGTAGGGATCACAGATACGCAGTATTTT. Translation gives CASSLGVGITDTQYF.

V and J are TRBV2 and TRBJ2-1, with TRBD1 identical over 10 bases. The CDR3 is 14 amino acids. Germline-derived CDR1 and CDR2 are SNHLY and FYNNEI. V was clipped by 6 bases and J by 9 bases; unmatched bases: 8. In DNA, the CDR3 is TGTGCCAGCAGGGGACAGGGGCTGTCGGGTGAGCAGTTCTTC. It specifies CASRGQGLSGEQFF.

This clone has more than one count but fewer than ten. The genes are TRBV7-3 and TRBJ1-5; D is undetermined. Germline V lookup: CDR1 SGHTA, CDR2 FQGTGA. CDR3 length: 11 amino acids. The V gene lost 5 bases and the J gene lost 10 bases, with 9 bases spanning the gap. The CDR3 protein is CASSPIRPQHF. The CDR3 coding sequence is TGTGCCAGCAGCCCCATTAGACCCCAGCATTTT.

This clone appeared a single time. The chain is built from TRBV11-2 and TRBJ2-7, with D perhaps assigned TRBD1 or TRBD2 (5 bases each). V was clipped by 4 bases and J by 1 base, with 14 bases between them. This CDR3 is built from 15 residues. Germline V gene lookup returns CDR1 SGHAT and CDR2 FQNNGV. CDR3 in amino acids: CASSSPGRTSYEQYF. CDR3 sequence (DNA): TGTGCCAGCAGCTCCCCGGGACGGACGTCCTACGAGCAGTACTTC.

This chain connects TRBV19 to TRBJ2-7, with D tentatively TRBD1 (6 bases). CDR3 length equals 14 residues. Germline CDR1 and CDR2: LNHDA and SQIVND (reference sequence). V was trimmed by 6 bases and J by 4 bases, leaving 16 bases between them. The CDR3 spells CASSRQAGEYEQYF. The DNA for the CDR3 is TGTGCCAGTAGCCGCCAAGCAGGGGAATACGAGCAGTACTTC.

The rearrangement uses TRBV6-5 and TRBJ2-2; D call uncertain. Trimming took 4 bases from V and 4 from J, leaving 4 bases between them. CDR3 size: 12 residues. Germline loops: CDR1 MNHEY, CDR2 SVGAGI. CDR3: CASSLVTGELFF. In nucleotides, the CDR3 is TGTGCCAGCAGTTTAGTCACCGGGGAGCTGTTTTTT.

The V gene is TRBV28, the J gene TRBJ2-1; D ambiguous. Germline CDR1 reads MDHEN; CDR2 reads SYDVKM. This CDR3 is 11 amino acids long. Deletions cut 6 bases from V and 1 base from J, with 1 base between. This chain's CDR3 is CASRSYNEQFF. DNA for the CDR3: TGTGCCAGCAGGTCCTACAATGAGCAGTTCTTC.

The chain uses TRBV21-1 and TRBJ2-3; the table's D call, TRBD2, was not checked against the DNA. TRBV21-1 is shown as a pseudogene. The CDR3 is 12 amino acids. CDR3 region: CASILLVNTQYF. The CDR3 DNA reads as TGTGCCAGCATCCTACTAGTCAATACGCAGTATTTT.

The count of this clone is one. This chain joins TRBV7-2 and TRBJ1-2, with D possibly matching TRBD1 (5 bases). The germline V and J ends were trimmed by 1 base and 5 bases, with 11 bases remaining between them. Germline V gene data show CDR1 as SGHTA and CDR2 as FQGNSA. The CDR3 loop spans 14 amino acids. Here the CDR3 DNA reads TGTGCCAGCAGCTTAGAACCGGGACTATATGGCTACACCTTC. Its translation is CASSLEPGLYGYTF.